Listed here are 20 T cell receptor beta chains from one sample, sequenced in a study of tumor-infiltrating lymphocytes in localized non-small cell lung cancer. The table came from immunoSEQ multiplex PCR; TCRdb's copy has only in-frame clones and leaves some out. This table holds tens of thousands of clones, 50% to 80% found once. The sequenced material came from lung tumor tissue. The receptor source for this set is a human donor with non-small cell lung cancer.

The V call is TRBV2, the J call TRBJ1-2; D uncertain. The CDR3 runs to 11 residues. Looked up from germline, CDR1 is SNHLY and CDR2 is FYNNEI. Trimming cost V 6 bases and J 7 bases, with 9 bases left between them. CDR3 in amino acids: CASSRDTGYTF. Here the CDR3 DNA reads TGTGCCAGCAGCCGGGATACTGGCTACACCTTC.

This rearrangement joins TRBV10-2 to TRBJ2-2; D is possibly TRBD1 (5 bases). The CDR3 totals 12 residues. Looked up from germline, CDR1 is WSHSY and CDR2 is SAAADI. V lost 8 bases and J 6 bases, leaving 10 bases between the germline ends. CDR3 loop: CASQGDAGELFF. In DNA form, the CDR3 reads TGCGCCAGCCAGGGTGACGCCGGGGAGCTGTTTTTT.

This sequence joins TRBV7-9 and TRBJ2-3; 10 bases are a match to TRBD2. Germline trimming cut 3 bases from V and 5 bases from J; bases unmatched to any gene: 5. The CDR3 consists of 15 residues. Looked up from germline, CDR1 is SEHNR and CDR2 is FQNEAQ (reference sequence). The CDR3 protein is CASSFPSGSGDTQYF. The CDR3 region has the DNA TGTGCCAGCAGCTTCCCTAGCGGGAGTGGAGATACGCAGTATTTT.

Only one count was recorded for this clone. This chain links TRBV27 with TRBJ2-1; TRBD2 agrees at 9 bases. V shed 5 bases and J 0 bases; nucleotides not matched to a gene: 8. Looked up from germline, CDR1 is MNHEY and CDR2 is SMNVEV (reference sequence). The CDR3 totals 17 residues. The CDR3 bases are TGTGCCAGCAGTCCGGGGACTAGCTACAGCTCCTACAATGAGCAGTTCTTC. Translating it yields CASSPGTSYSSYNEQFF.

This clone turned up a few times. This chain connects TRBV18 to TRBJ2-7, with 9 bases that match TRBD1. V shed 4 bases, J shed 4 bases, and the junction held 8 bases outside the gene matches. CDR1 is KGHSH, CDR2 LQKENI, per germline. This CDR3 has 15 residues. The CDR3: CASSLSGTGRYEQYF. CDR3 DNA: TGTGCCAGCTCACTTTCCGGGACAGGGAGGTACGAGCAGTACTTC.

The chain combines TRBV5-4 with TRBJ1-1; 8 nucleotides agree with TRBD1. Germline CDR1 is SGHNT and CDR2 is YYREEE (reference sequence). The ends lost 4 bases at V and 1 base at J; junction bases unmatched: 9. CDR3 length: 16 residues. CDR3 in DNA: TGTGCCAGCAGCCCCGCGGGGGACAGGAGGAACACTGAAGCTTTCTTT. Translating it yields CASSPAGDRRNTEAFF.

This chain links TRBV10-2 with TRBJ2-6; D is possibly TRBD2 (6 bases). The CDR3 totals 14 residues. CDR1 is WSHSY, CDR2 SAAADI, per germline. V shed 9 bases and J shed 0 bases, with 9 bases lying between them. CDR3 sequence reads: CASRAGSGANVLTF. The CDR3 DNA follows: TGCGCCAGTCGAGCGGGCTCTGGGGCCAACGTCCTGACTTTC.

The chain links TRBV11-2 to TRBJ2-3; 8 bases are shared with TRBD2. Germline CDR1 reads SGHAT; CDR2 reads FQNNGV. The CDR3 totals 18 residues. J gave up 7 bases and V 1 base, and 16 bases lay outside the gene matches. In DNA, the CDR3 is TGTGCCAGCAGCTTAGTAGGGACTAGTTTTCGGGGGACCTATACGCAGTATTTT. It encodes CASSLVGTSFRGTYTQYF.

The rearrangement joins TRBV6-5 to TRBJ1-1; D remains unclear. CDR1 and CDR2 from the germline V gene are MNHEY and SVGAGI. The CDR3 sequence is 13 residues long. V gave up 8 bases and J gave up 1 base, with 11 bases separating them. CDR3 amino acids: CASGRFTNTEAFF. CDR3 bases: TGTGCCAGCGGGAGGTTTACGAACACTGAAGCTTTCTTT.

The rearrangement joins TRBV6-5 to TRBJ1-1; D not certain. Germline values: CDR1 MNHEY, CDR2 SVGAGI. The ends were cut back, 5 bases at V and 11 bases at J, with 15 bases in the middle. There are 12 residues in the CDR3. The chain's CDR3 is CASSGKGGPAFF. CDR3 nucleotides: TGTGCCAGCAGTGGAAAGGGAGGGCCGGCTTTCTTT.

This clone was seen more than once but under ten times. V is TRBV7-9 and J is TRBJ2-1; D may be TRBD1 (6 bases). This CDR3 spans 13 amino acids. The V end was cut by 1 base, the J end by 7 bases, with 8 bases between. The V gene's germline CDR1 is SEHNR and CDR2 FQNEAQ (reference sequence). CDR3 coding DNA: TGTGCCAGCAGCTTAGACAGGGTAAATGAGCAGTTCTTC. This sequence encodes CASSLDRVNEQFF.

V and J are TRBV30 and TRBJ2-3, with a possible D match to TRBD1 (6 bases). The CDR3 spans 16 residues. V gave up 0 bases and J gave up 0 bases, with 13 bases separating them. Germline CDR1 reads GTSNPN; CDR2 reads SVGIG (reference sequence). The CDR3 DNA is TGTGCCTGGAGTGTAAGGAGGACAGCTAGCACAGATACGCAGTATTTT. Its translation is CAWSVRRTASTDTQYF.

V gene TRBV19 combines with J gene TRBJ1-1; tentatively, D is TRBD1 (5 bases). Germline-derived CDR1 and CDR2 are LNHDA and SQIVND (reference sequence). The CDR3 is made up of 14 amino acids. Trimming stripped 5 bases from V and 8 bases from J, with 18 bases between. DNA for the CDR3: TGTGCCAGTAGTTGGGGTGTTGCGGCAGGGGAAGCTTTCTTT. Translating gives CASSWGVAAGEAFF.

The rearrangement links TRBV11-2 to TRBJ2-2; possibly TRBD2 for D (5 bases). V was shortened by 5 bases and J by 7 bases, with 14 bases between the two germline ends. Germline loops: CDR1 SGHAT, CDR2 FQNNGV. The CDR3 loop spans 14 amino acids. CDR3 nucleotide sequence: TGTGCCAGCAGCCCCACTGGACTCGTCGGGGAGCTGTTTTTT. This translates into CASSPTGLVGELFF.

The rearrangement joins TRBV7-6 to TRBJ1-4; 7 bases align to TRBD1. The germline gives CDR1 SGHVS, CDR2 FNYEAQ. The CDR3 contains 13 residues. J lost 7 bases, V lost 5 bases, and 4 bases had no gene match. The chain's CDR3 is CASSPGQSEKLFF. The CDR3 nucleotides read TGTGCCAGCAGCCCGGGACAGAGTGAAAAACTGTTTTTT.

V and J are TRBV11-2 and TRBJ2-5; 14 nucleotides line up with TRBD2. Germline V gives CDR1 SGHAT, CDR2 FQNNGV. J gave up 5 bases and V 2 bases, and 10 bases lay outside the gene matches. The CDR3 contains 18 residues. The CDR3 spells CASSLLFGTSGSFETQYF. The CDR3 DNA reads TGTGCCAGCAGCTTATTATTTGGGACTAGCGGGAGTTTTGAGACCCAGTACTTC.

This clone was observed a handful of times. The CDR3 region has the DNA TGCGCCAGCAGCTTGGGGACACAAGAGACCCAGTACTTC. This gives the protein CASSLGTQETQYF. The chain links TRBV5-1 to TRBJ2-5; a possible D gene is TRBD1 (5 bases). The CDR3 loop spans 13 amino acids. Germline CDR1 reads SGHRS; CDR2 reads YFSETQ. The V gene lost 0 bases and the J gene lost 2 bases, with 5 bases spanning the gap.

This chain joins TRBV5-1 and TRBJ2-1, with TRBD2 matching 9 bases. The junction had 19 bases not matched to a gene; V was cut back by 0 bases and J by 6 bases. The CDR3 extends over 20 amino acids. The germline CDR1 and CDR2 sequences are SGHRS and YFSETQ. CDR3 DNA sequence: TGCGCCAGCAGCTTGGCCTTGGGACTAGCAATGTTTGGGGAAAGCAATGAGCAGTTCTTC. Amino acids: CASSLALGLAMFGESNEQFF.

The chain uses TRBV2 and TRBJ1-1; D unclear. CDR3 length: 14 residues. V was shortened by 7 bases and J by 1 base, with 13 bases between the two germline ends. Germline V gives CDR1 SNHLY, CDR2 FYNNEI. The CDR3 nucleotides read TGTGCCAGCATTTCCATAAACCCGAACACTGAAGCTTTCTTT. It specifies CASISINPNTEAFF.

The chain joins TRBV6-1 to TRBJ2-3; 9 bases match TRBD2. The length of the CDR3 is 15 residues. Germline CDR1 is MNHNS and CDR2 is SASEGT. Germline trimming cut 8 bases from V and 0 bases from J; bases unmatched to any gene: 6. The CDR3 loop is CASGLAGTSTDTQYF. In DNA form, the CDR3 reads TGTGCCAGCGGGCTAGCGGGAACTAGCACAGATACGCAGTATTTT.